These 32 T cell receptor beta chains were all obtained from the same sample, sequenced in a study of identical twins. TCRdb ran MiXCR on the 5' RACE reads and lists one entry per CDR3 protein. This table has around 1.7 million distinct CDR3 sequences, around a third appearing once. The sequenced sample was cord blood. These receptors were collected from a newborn girl in good health.

This clonotype was observed a handful of times. This chain connects TRBV18 to TRBJ2-5; possibly TRBD1 for D (5 bases). The J call is in doubt because the DNA end fits TRBJ2-7 better. This CDR3 has 13 amino acids. CDR1 and CDR2 (germline): KGHSH, LQKENI. As DNA, the CDR3 is TGTGCCAGCTCACCCCAGAAGGGGTCCGAGCAGTACTTC. Residues: CASSPQKGSEQYF.

This clonotype was seen more than once but under ten times. The chain recombines TRBV28 with TRBJ2-2; 12 nucleotides match TRBD2. CDR1 is MDHEN and CDR2 is SYDVKM in the germline V gene. This CDR3 contains 15 residues. Trimming cost V 8 bases and J 6 bases; bases outside gene matches: 7. CDR3 sequence reads: CASETSGRGAGELFF. The DNA of the CDR3 is TGTGCCAGCGAGACTAGCGGGAGAGGGGCCGGGGAGCTGTTTTTT.

Details on this clonotype: This could be a read error, since a much larger clone is one nucleotide away. The J gene is TRBJ2-3, the V gene TRBV7-2; the D gene is possibly TRBD1 (5 bases). CDR3 length: 15 amino acids. Germline CDR1 SGHTA, CDR2 FQGNSA. The CDR3 DNA follows: TGTGCCAGCAGCGGGGCTAGGATTAGCACAGATACGCTGTATTTT. This codes for CASSGARISTDTLYF.

Only a few counts were recorded for this clonotype. This chain connects TRBV24-1 to TRBJ1-5; D unresolved. CDR1 KGHDR and CDR2 SFDVKD come from the germline V gene. The CDR3 consists of 12 residues. V lost 9 bases, J lost 5 bases, and 10 bases lay in between. CDR3 loop: CATGHRDQPQHF. The CDR3 coding sequence is TGTGCCACCGGGCACCGGGATCAGCCCCAGCATTTT.

This clonotype turned up a few times. V usage is TRBV10-3 and J usage is TRBJ2-4; no clear D. This CDR3 has 13 amino acids. Germline V gives CDR1 ENHRY, CDR2 SYGVKD. The ends were cut back, 9 bases at V and 2 bases at J, with 11 bases in the middle. The CDR3 loop is CAIGDGSKNIQYF. CDR3 sequence (DNA): TGTGCCATTGGGGATGGATCCAAAAACATTCAGTACTTC.

This clonotype occurred a few times. The rearrangement links TRBV25-1 to TRBJ2-5; unclear D gene. In germline, CDR1 is MGHDK, CDR2 SYGVNS. Between the trimmed V and J ends, which lost 11 bases and 3 bases, there was a span of 4 bases. This CDR3 is 9 amino acids long. The CDR3 nucleotides are TGTGCCGGAGAAGAGACCCAGTACTTC. Translating it yields CAGEETQYF.

The chain is built from TRBV19 and TRBJ2-1; tentative D call: TRBD2 (6 bases). There are 15 residues in the CDR3. Trimming removed 5 bases from V and 6 bases from J, with 17 bases in between. Germline CDR1 and CDR2: LNHDA and SQIVND (reference sequence). The CDR3 here is CASSSWRGRGNEQFF. The CDR3 nucleotides are TGTGCCAGTAGTTCTTGGAGGGGACGAGGCAATGAGCAGTTCTTC.

V is TRBV12-3 or TRBV12-4 and J is TRBJ1-3, with a tentative D call TRBD1 (5 bases). The CDR3 sequence is 16 residues long. V was trimmed by 3 bases and J by 2 bases, leaving 14 bases between them. CDR3 coding DNA: TGTGCCAGCAGTTTTGGGTCCGGGGGGGCTGGAAACACCATATATTTT. The encoded protein is CASSFGSGGAGNTIYF.

Of note for this clonotype: Compared with germline, one end of the junction differs, possibly owing to a read error. The chain uses TRBV20-1 and TRBJ2-5; D not certain. Germline V lookup: CDR1 DFQATT, CDR2 SNEGSKA (reference sequence). CDR3 length: 12 amino acids. CDR3 sequence: CSAGPGQETQYF. The CDR3 DNA follows: TGCAGTGCCGGACCCGGTCAAGAAACCCAGTACTTC.

In its sample, this clonotype was seen a few times. The chain recombines TRBV7-2 with TRBJ2-3, with D tentatively TRBD2 (5 bases). The CDR3 extends over 15 amino acids. With 1 base removed from V and 4 bases from J, the gap between germline ends came to 12 bases. CDR1 SGHTA and CDR2 FQGNSA come from the germline V gene. The CDR3 sequence is CASSLDRARADTQYF. The CDR3 nucleotides are TGTGCCAGCAGCTTAGATCGGGCGAGGGCAGATACGCAGTATTTT.

Ten or more counts support this clonotype. The chain employs TRBV7-2 and TRBJ1-4; D uncertain. The CDR3 extends over 15 amino acids. The germline V gene encodes CDR1 SGHTA and CDR2 FQGNSA. V dropped 3 bases and J dropped 0 bases, with 8 bases sitting between them. CDR3 residues: CASSFTGTTNEKLFF. The CDR3 coding sequence is TGTGCCAGCAGCTTCACCGGGACAACTAATGAAAAACTGTTTTTT. Using reference TRBV7-2 and TRBJ1-4 for the parts outside the CDR3, the full variable domain is GAGVSQSPSNKVTEKGKDVELRCDPISGHTALYWYRQSLGQGLEFLIYFQGNSAPDKSGLPSDRFSAERTGGSVSTLTIQRTQQEDSAVYLCASSFTGTTNEKLFFGSGTQLSVL.

This clonotype was counted between two and nine times. This chain connects TRBV28 to TRBJ2-7; a possible D gene is TRBD2 (5 bases). The germline V and J ends were trimmed by 5 bases and 4 bases, with 18 bases remaining between them. Germline CDR1 reads MDHEN; CDR2 reads SYDVKM. CDR3 size: 15 residues. The CDR3 DNA reads as TGTGCCAGCAGTGAATTAGCGCAGACGACATACGAGCAGTACTTC. Translated, it gives CASSELAQTTYEQYF.

This clonotype was recorded a few times. The CDR3 DNA reads TGTGCCAGCAGCTCGGGACTAGCGGGGACCGACGGTGAGCAGTTCTTC. Amino acid sequence: CASSSGLAGTDGEQFF. The gene calls are TRBV3-1 and TRBJ2-1, with 13 bases that match TRBD2. This CDR3 contains 16 residues. Unmatched junction bases numbered 10, after V lost 5 bases and J lost 9 bases. Per germline, CDR1 LGHDT and CDR2 YNNKEL (reference sequence).

This clonotype was counted only a few times. The chain has TRBV29-1 and TRBJ2-7; D is possibly TRBD1 or TRBD2 (5 bases each). This CDR3 region has 13 residues. V dropped 2 bases and J dropped 2 bases, with 10 bases sitting between them. Germline loops: CDR1 SQVTM, CDR2 ANQGSEA. The CDR3 region has the DNA TGCAGCGTTGAAAAAGGGACCGCCTACGAGCAGTACTTC. As protein: CSVEKGTAYEQYF.

This clonotype was observed a handful of times. This rearrangement joins TRBV5-5 to TRBJ1-2, with a weak D call TRBD1 (6 bases). Looked up from germline, CDR1 is SGHKS and CDR2 is YYEKEE (reference sequence). Trimming stripped 4 bases from V and 4 bases from J, with 14 bases between. The CDR3 loop spans 14 amino acids. The CDR3 here is CASSRTQGFYGYTF. Written as DNA, the CDR3 is TGTGCCAGCAGCCGCACACAGGGTTTCTATGGCTACACCTTC. The complete variable domain, with remaining parts taken from reference TRBV5-5 and TRBJ1-2, reads DAGVTQSPTHLIKTRGQQVTLRCSPISGHKSVSWYQQVLGQGPQFIFQYYEKEERGRGNFPDRFSARQFPNYSSELNVNALLLGDSALYLCASSRTQGFYGYTFGSGTRLTVV.

The V gene is TRBV20-1, the J gene TRBJ2-5; D uncertain. This CDR3 contains 13 residues. The V and J ends lost 2 bases and 1 base respectively, with 8 bases between them. Germline CDR1 reads DFQATT; CDR2 reads SNEGSKA (reference sequence). CDR3 loop: CSARIPTQETQYF. CDR3 bases: TGCAGTGCTAGAATTCCAACCCAAGAGACCCAGTACTTC.

This clonotype occurred a few times. The chain employs TRBV27 and TRBJ2-1; 10 bases agree with TRBD2. V lost 0 bases and J lost 7; bases outside the gene matches: 3. The CDR3 has 15 residues. CDR1 and CDR2 (germline): MNHEY, SMNVEV (reference sequence). In DNA form, the CDR3 reads TGTGCCAGCAGTTTATCGGCTAGCGGGAGTAATGAGCAGTTCTTC. Translated: CASSLSASGSNEQFF.

Worth noting for this clonotype: A much larger clone lies a single base off, so this may be a read error. This chain uses TRBV4-2 with TRBJ1-5; D is undetermined. The CDR3 loop spans 14 amino acids. The germline gives CDR1 LGHNA, CDR2 YNFKEQ. CDR3: CASSQVLVNQAQHF. CDR3 coding DNA: TGTGCCAGCAGCCAAGTCTTGGTCAATCAGGCCCAGCATTTT.

The gene calls are TRBV5-1 and TRBJ2-3; D is unresolved. V lost 6 bases and J lost 1, with 12 bases in between. The CDR3 length is 14 residues. Germline V gene lookup returns CDR1 SGHRS and CDR2 YFSETQ. CDR3: CASKVGWGTDTQYF. DNA for the CDR3: TGCGCCAGCAAAGTTGGCTGGGGCACAGATACGCAGTATTTT.

This clonotype was picked up a small number of times. The chain recombines TRBV21-1 with TRBJ1-5. TRBV21-1 is marked as a pseudogene. This CDR3 comprises 17 residues. CDR3 in DNA: TGTGCCAGCAGCAAGATCGTGGGCCGGGGAGGGTATCAGCCCCAGCATTTT. It encodes CASSKIVGRGGYQPQHF.

This clonotype has more than one count but fewer than ten. V is TRBV28 and J is TRBJ1-5, with 7 bases that match TRBD1. The V segment lost 2 bases and the J segment 3 bases; nucleotides outside the gene matches: 4. From germline, CDR1 is MDHEN and CDR2 SYDVKM. This CDR3 is built from 15 residues. CDR3 in DNA: TGTGCCAGCAGTTTACGGGGGACAGTCAATCAGCCCCAGCATTTT. Translation: CASSLRGTVNQPQHF. The variable domain in full, with the rest retrieved from reference TRBV28 and TRBJ1-5, is DVKVTQSSRYLVKRTGEKVFLECVQDMDHENMFWYRQDPGLGLRLIYFSYDVKMKEKGDIPEGYSVSREKKERFSLILESASTNQTSMYLCASSLRGTVNQPQHFGDGTRLSIL.

At least ten counts were recorded for this clonotype. The rearrangement uses TRBV29-1 and TRBJ2-7, with D tentatively TRBD2 (5 bases). CDR1 and CDR2 (germline): SQVTM, ANQGSEA. This CDR3 spans 14 amino acids. The ends were cut back, 2 bases at V and 2 bases at J, with 13 bases in the middle. The CDR3 loop is CSVENGNPTYEQYF. The CDR3 bases are TGCAGCGTTGAAAACGGGAATCCAACCTACGAGCAGTACTTC.

The J gene is TRBJ2-1, the V gene TRBV28; possible D gene TRBD1, 5 bases. The CDR3 is 15 amino acids. Germline CDR1 MDHEN, CDR2 SYDVKM. The V end was cut by 0 bases, the J end by 4 bases, with 10 bases between. CDR3: CASSLWTEPYNEQFF. The CDR3 nucleotides read TGTGCCAGCAGTTTATGGACAGAACCATACAATGAGCAGTTCTTC.

There are many counts of this clonotype. The chain carries TRBV29-1 and TRBJ2-3; 14 positions match TRBD2. J gave up 7 bases and V 6 bases, and 18 bases lay outside the gene matches. Germline CDR1 reads SQVTM; CDR2 reads ANQGSEA. CDR3 length equals 18 residues. The CDR3 reads CSVAPGLAGEALTNTQYF. The CDR3 DNA follows: TGCAGCGTGGCGCCGGGACTAGCGGGAGAAGCACTCACGAATACGCAGTATTTT.

The chain is built from TRBV3-1 and TRBJ2-2; TRBD2 agrees at 7 bases. The CDR3 totals 14 residues. The V and J ends lost 11 bases and 5 bases, in that order; junction bases with no gene match: 11. Per germline, CDR1 LGHDT and CDR2 YNNKEL (reference sequence). The CDR3 sequence is CASGAGARTGELFF. Written as DNA, the CDR3 is TGTGCCTCCGGGGCGGGAGCTAGGACCGGGGAGCTGTTTTTT.

This clonotype came up a few times. The chain links TRBV7-9 to TRBJ2-5; D is ambiguous. This CDR3 has 12 amino acids. V was shortened by 3 bases and J by 7 bases, with 9 bases between the two germline ends. Germline CDR1 and CDR2: SEHNR and FQNEAQ (reference sequence). In DNA form, the CDR3 reads TGTGCCAGCAGCTTGACCTACGCGACCCAGTACTTC. Encoded protein: CASSLTYATQYF.

This clonotype occurred a few times. The J gene is TRBJ2-7, the V gene TRBV5-1, with 12 nucleotides matching TRBD1. The CDR3 sequence is 14 residues long. The germline gives CDR1 SGHRS, CDR2 YFSETQ. With V trimmed by 5 bases and J by 5 bases, 5 bases remained unmatched. CDR3 in amino acids: CASRRGTGGDEQYF. In DNA form, the CDR3 reads TGCGCCAGCAGGCGAGGGACAGGGGGCGACGAGCAGTACTTC.

There are a few counts of this clonotype. The rearrangement joins TRBV7-6 to TRBJ2-6; D may be TRBD2 (6 bases). V was clipped by 2 bases and J by 0 bases, with 14 bases between them. Germline loops: CDR1 SGHVS, CDR2 FNYEAQ. The CDR3 runs to 18 residues. In DNA form, the CDR3 reads TGTGCCAGCAGCTTATCCTGGAGGGGCCTCTCTGGGGCCAACGTCCTGACTTTC. Translating gives CASSLSWRGLSGANVLTF.

This clonotype was found a few times. The chain employs TRBV7-9 and TRBJ1-1, with D unclear. Germline lookup yields CDR1 SEHNR and CDR2 FQNEAQ (reference sequence). V lost 5 bases, J lost 2 bases, and 12 bases lay in between. This CDR3 spans 14 amino acids. DNA of the CDR3: TGTGCCAGCAGCGATCCCGGGAACAACACTGAAGCTTTCTTT. Residues: CASSDPGNNTEAFF.

This clonotype was observed a few times. The CDR3 DNA reads TGTGCCAGCAGCGTTGACAGACCCGGGGAGCTGTTTTTT. It encodes CASSVDRPGELFF. This sequence joins TRBV28 and TRBJ2-2, with a tentative D call TRBD1 (5 bases). The V and J ends lost 6 bases and 6 bases respectively, with 11 bases between them. The CDR3 length is 13 residues. CDR1 and CDR2 (germline): MDHEN, SYDVKM.

The chain links TRBV10-2 to TRBJ1-5; no firm D call. Trimming removed 0 bases from V and 7 bases from J, with 10 bases in between. Germline V lookup: CDR1 WSHSY, CDR2 SAAADI. The CDR3 is made up of 14 amino acids. The CDR3 region has the DNA TGCGCCAGCAGTGAGTCGATGGGTAGGCAGCCCCAGCATTTT. Translation gives CASSESMGRQPQHF.

This chain links TRBV20-1 with TRBJ2-3; D is undetermined. Germline V gives CDR1 DFQATT, CDR2 SNEGSKA (reference sequence). Trimming took 6 bases from V and 0 from J, leaving 13 bases between them. The CDR3 totals 14 residues. The CDR3 sequence: CSAPNEGSTDTQYF. The CDR3 nucleotides are TGCAGTGCCCCTAATGAAGGGAGCACAGATACGCAGTATTTT.